Listed here are 21 T cell receptor beta chains from one sample, sequenced in a study of blood T cell repertoires in COVID-19. The table came from immunoSEQ multiplex PCR; TCRdb's copy has only in-frame clones and leaves some out. This sample carries around 160,000 clones, 90% of them seen once, and the ten largest clones take 18%. Sequencing was carried out using peripheral blood. The source is a man aged 55 to 70 with active or convalescent COVID-19.

The gene calls are TRBV7-9 and TRBJ2-1; the match to TRBD2 covers 9 bases. In germline, CDR1 is SEHNR, CDR2 FQNEAQ (reference sequence). The CDR3 sequence is 14 residues long. V gave up 6 bases and J gave up 3 bases; unmatched junction bases: 3. This CDR3 reads CASRASGVYNEQFF. The CDR3 DNA follows: TGTGCCAGCAGAGCTAGCGGGGTCTACAATGAGCAGTTCTTC.

This chain uses TRBV5-1 with TRBJ1-3; D possibly corresponds to TRBD1 (6 bases). Trimming shortened V by 0 bases and J by 0 bases, and 10 bases separated the two germline ends. The germline CDR1 and CDR2 sequences are SGHRS and YFSETQ. CDR3 size: 16 residues. The CDR3 coding sequence is TGCGCCAGCAGCTTGGTAGGGGGTATCTCTGGAAACACCATATATTTT. It yields the protein CASSLVGGISGNTIYF.

Comment on this clone: Other DNA variants within this sample encode the same CDR3. The rearrangement joins TRBV11-2 to TRBJ2-1; a possible D gene is TRBD1 (6 bases). The CDR3 length is 15 residues. Trimming removed 2 bases from V and 1 base from J, with 9 bases in between. Germline CDR1 reads SGHAT; CDR2 reads FQNNGV. The CDR3 nucleotides read TGTGCCAGCAGCTTAACGCAGGGGTCCTACAATGAGCAGTTCTTC. Translation: CASSLTQGSYNEQFF. Filled out from reference TRBV11-2 and TRBJ2-1, the complete variable domain reads EAGVAQSPRYKIIEKRQSVAFWCNPISGHATLYWYQQILGQGPKLLIQFQNNGVVDDSQLPKDRFSAERLKGVDSTLKIQPAKLEDSAVYLCASSLTQGSYNEQFFGPGTRLTVL.

V is TRBV18 and J is TRBJ1-1; 7 nucleotides line up with TRBD1. Trimming removed 1 base from V and 1 base from J; junction bases left unmatched: 3. The CDR3 length is 15 residues. CDR1 is KGHSH, CDR2 LQKENI, per germline. The CDR3 loop is CASSPRQGQNTEAFF. CDR3 coding DNA: TGTGCCAGCTCACCACGACAGGGACAGAACACTGAAGCTTTCTTT.

CDR3 residues: CASSLSLYEQYF. For the CDR3, the DNA is TGTGCCAGCAGTTTGAGTTTGTACGAGCAGTACTTC. The chain combines TRBV28 with TRBJ2-7; the D is unclear. V dropped 3 bases and J dropped 4 bases, with 7 bases sitting between them. Germline V gives CDR1 MDHEN, CDR2 SYDVKM. This CDR3 is built from 12 residues.

CDR3: CASSRQGALNSPLHF. The CDR3 DNA sequence: TGTGCCAGCAGTCGACAGGGAGCACTTAATTCACCCCTCCACTTT. This chain connects TRBV27 to TRBJ1-6, with 7 positions matching TRBD1. CDR1 MNHEY and CDR2 SMNVEV come from the germline V gene (reference sequence). Germline trimming cut 5 bases from V and 6 bases from J; bases unmatched to any gene: 7. There are 15 residues in the CDR3.

The V and J genes are TRBV10-3 and TRBJ1-2; TRBD1 matches at 9 bases. The V and J ends lost 1 base and 5 bases, in that order; junction bases with no gene match: 5. Germline values: CDR1 ENHRY, CDR2 SYGVKD. The CDR3 is 15 amino acids. The CDR3 region is CAISELGGQGYGYTF. The CDR3 DNA reads as TGTGCCATCAGTGAGTTAGGCGGACAGGGGTATGGCTACACCTTC.

V usage is TRBV7-8 and J usage is TRBJ1-3; D gene unclear. The V gene lost 5 bases and the J gene lost 0 bases, with 20 bases spanning the gap. CDR1 SGHVS and CDR2 FQNEAQ come from the germline V gene. The CDR3 is made up of 18 amino acids. Here the CDR3 reads CASSRLESTGNSGNTIYF. The CDR3 coding sequence is TGTGCCAGCAGCCGTCTCGAATCGACGGGGAACTCTGGAAACACCATATATTTT.

The rearrangement uses TRBV5-1 and TRBJ2-7, with 10 bases fitting TRBD2. The J segment lost 7 bases and the V segment lost 4 bases, leaving 11 bases of the junction unmatched. The CDR3 totals 15 residues. Per germline, CDR1 SGHRS and CDR2 YFSETQ. The CDR3, as DNA: TGCGCCAGCAGCCACGGACTAGCGGATTACGAGGAGCAGTACTTC. Translating it yields CASSHGLADYEEQYF.

This chain connects TRBV2 to TRBJ2-1, with D possibly matching TRBD2 (6 bases). Trimming shortened V by 6 bases and J by 6 bases, and 18 bases separated the two germline ends. This CDR3 comprises 15 residues. Germline V gives CDR1 SNHLY, CDR2 FYNNEI. This CDR3 reads CASRREDYLGNEQFF. In DNA form, the CDR3 reads TGTGCCAGCAGGAGGGAGGACTACCTGGGCAATGAGCAGTTCTTC.

This chain connects TRBV3-1 (or the pseudogene TRBV3-2) to TRBJ1-6; D possibly corresponds to TRBD1 (5 bases). There are 16 residues in the CDR3. Between the trimmed V and J ends, which lost 2 bases and 9 bases, there was a span of 17 bases. Germline CDR1 is LGHDT and CDR2 is YNNKEL (reference sequence). In nucleotides, the CDR3 is TGTGCCAGCAGCCAATATGTTGGCAGGGTTGGTTCACCCCTCCACTTT. Residues: CASSQYVGRVGSPLHF.

V gene TRBV6-5 combines with J gene TRBJ2-7; D might be TRBD1 (8 bases). Germline V gene sequence: CDR1 MNHEY, CDR2 SVGAGI. The CDR3 loop spans 14 amino acids. V was pared by 7 bases and J by 4 bases, with 17 bases between. The CDR3 nucleotides read TGTGCCAGCACTCCTACAGGGGGGGAGTACGAGCAGTACTTC. Translating it yields CASTPTGGEYEQYF.

This sequence joins TRBV10-3 and TRBJ2-1, with 10 bases matching TRBD2. The germline CDR1 and CDR2 sequences are ENHRY and SYGVKD. The CDR3 extends over 17 amino acids. The V gene end was trimmed by 7 bases and the J gene end by 0 bases; junction bases not matched to a gene: 9. The CDR3 coding sequence is TGTGCCATCACTCGTAGCGGGGGGACATCCTCCTACAATGAGCAGTTCTTC. This codes for CAITRSGGTSSYNEQFF.

V and J are TRBV6-6 and TRBJ2-7; possible D gene TRBD1, 7 bases. This CDR3 spans 16 amino acids. V lost 8 bases and J 3 bases, leaving 23 bases between the germline ends. Per the germline V gene, CDR1 is MNHNY and CDR2 is SVGAGI (reference sequence). The CDR3 sequence is CASLGGAGGSIYEQYF. CDR3 DNA sequence: TGTGCCAGCCTAGGAGGGGCAGGGGGATCAATCTACGAGCAGTACTTC.

The chain employs TRBV18 and TRBJ1-1; weak D call: TRBD1 (6 bases). CDR3 size: 14 residues. Trimming took 5 bases from V and 2 from J, leaving 12 bases between them. From germline, CDR1 is KGHSH and CDR2 LQKENI. CDR3: CASSLLDSNTEAFF. In DNA, the CDR3 is TGTGCCAGCTCATTACTGGACAGCAACACTGAAGCTTTCTTT.

The rearrangement joins TRBV18 to TRBJ2-7; D perhaps matches TRBD2 (5 bases). Germline V lookup: CDR1 KGHSH, CDR2 LQKENI. Trimming cost V 6 bases and J 6 bases, with 18 bases left between them. The CDR3 loop spans 14 amino acids. CDR3 sequence (DNA): TGTGCCAGCTCCCGGGGTGGAAGGGATCTCGAGCAGTACTTC. It specifies CASSRGGRDLEQYF.

The J gene is TRBJ1-4, the V gene TRBV29-1, with no clear D. The length of the CDR3 is 11 residues. Germline CDR1 reads SQVTM; CDR2 reads ANQGSEA. Deletions cut 4 bases from V and 7 bases from J, with 7 bases between. In DNA form, the CDR3 reads TGCAGCGTTGCTTCTAGTGAAAAACTGTTTTTT. Amino acids: CSVASSEKLFF.

This sequence joins TRBV18 and TRBJ2-1; 9 nucleotides match TRBD2. V gave up 3 bases and J gave up 4 bases; unmatched junction bases: 4. Germline CDR1 reads KGHSH; CDR2 reads LQKENI. The CDR3 is made up of 15 amino acids. CDR3 region: CASSPELAGYNEQFF. The CDR3, as DNA: TGTGCCAGCTCACCGGAGCTAGCGGGATACAATGAGCAGTTCTTC.

The chain carries TRBV3-1 (or the pseudogene TRBV3-2) and TRBJ2-1, with 9 nucleotides matching TRBD1. This CDR3 has 15 residues. Germline V gene sequence: CDR1 LGHDT, CDR2 YNNKEL (reference sequence). Trimming removed 2 bases from V and 4 bases from J; junction bases left unmatched: 3. Here the CDR3 reads CASSQTTGGYNEQFF. The DNA for the CDR3 is TGTGCCAGCAGCCAAACGACAGGGGGTTACAATGAGCAGTTCTTC.

The genes are TRBV11-2 and TRBJ2-2; possibly TRBD2 for D (6 bases). CDR1 is SGHAT and CDR2 is FQNNGV in the germline V gene. The CDR3 spans 16 residues. V lost 5 bases and J lost 6, with 19 bases in between. Written as DNA, the CDR3 is TGTGCCAGCAGCCTAAGACGCGGGATGGGCGCCGGGGAGCTGTTTTTT. This sequence encodes CASSLRRGMGAGELFF.

The chain joins TRBV5-1 to TRBJ2-3, with TRBD2 matching over 7 bases. The CDR3 consists of 19 residues. Germline CDR1 reads SGHRS; CDR2 reads YFSETQ. The J segment lost 0 bases and the V segment lost 2 bases, leaving 15 bases of the junction unmatched. The CDR3 spells CASSLEWGRRGSSTDTQYF. CDR3 in DNA: TGCGCCAGCAGCTTAGAATGGGGAAGGCGGGGGTCTAGCACAGATACGCAGTATTTT.